This T cell receptor beta chain was identified in a study of blood T cell repertoires in COVID-19. Study in general: The cDNA or gDNA used as material had been derived from T cells, B-cell-depleted T cells, or PBMCs.

Between the trimmed V and J ends, which lost 10 bases and 3 bases, there was a span of 5 bases. Germline CDR1 and CDR2: SGHTA and FQGTGA. The length of the CDR3 is 10 residues. The protocol was immunoSEQ multiplex PCR, while the TCRdb copy is restricted to in-frame clones and leaves out a portion. The sample has 100,000 or so clones; about four fifths are singletons. The rearrangement uses TRBV7-3 and TRBJ2-3; D is unclear. The sample consisted of peripheral blood. The receptor was isolated from a man in his forties or fifties with active or convalescent COVID-19. CDR3 loop: CANFTDTQYF. CDR3 DNA: TGTGCCAACTTTACAGATACGCAGTATTTT. Together with reference TRBV7-3 and TRBJ2-3, the CDR3 gives the full variable domain: GAGVSQTPSNKVTEKGKYVELRCDPISGHTALYWYRQSLGQGPEFLIYFQGTGAADDSGLPNDRFFAVRPEGSVSTLKIQRTERGDSAVYLCANFTDTQYFGPGTRLTVL.